This TCR beta chain was captured by sequencing in a study of cytomegalovirus exposure and HLA in healthy donors. This clone was counted between two and nine times. Trimming removed 5 bases at V and 4 bases at J, with 14 bases between. Germline values: CDR1 MNHEY, CDR2 SVGAGI. The CDR3 has 14 amino acids. The PCR was carried out with 60 Vbeta primers and 13 Jbeta primers. Profiled with immunoSEQ multiplex PCR; TCRdb holds only in-frame clones, not every one. The table has over 150,000 clones, under 85% seen once; the top ten hold about 2.8%. This chain links TRBV6-5 with TRBJ2-5, with D maybe TRBD1 (5 bases). The material sequenced was PBMCs. The TCR was taken from a man aged 18 to 30 in good health and CMV-seronegative. The CDR3 is CASSLGWQGETQYF. Here the CDR3 DNA reads TGTGCCAGCAGTCTGGGGTGGCAGGGAGAGACCCAGTACTTC.